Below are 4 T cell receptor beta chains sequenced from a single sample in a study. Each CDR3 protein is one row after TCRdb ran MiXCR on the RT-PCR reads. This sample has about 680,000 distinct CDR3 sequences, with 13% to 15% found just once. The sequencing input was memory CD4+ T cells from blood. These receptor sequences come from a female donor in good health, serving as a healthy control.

The DNA of the CDR3 is TGTGCCTGGAGTGTACTTACAGGACAGGGTTCCAATGAGCAGTTCTTC. This codes for CAWSVLTGQGSNEQFF. This rearrangement joins TRBV30 to TRBJ2-1; TRBD1 aligns across 8 bases. There are 16 residues in the CDR3. Germline V gene sequence: CDR1 GTSNPN, CDR2 SVGIG (reference sequence). V gave up 0 bases and J gave up 6 bases; unmatched junction bases: 10.

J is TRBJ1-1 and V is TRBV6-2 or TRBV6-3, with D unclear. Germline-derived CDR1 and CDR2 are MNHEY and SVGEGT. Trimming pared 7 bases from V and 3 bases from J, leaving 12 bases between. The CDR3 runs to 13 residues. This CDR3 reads CASTDPWDTEAFF. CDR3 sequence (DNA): TGTGCCAGCACCGACCCCTGGGACACTGAAGCTTTCTTT.

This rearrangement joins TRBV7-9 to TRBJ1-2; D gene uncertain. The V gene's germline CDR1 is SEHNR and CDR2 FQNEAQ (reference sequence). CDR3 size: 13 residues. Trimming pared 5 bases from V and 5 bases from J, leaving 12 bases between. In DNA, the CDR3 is TGTGCCAGCAGCCAGGACGGTTATTATGGCTACACCTTC. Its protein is CASSQDGYYGYTF.

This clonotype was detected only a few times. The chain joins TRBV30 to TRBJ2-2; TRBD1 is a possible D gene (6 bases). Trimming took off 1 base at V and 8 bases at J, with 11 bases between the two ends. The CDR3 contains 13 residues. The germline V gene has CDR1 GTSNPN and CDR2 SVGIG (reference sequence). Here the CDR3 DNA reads TGTGCCTGGAGTGGGGACATCCGTGGGGAGCTGTTTTTT. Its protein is CAWSGDIRGELFF.